The sequence of this T cell receptor (beta chain) was determined in a study of blood T cell repertoires in COVID-19. As for the study in general: Whether acute or convalescent, the COVID-19 samples came from the United States, Italy and Spain. Sample material is recorded as cDNA or gDNA derived from T cells, B-cell-depleted T cells, or PBMCs.

Trimming took 0 bases from V and 3 from J; bases not matched to a gene: 2. This CDR3 is built from 15 residues. From germline, CDR1 is SGDLS and CDR2 YYNGEE. Authors' analysis steps: Using reference gene primer amplification, nucleated cell counts were estimated. Produced via immunoSEQ multiplex PCR; TCRdb's table is partial and in-frame only. V, J and clone size are those of that table, while D and trimming were read from the DNA. This sample yields about 120,000 clones, of which 90% are seen a single time; 3.5% to 4.5% belongs to the top ten. V gene TRBV9 combines with J gene TRBJ1-3; 8 bases are shared with TRBD1. The material sequenced was peripheral blood. The receptor was isolated from a woman aged 55-69 years with COVID-19, enrolled during active disease. The CDR3 loop is CASSVATGVGNTIYF. CDR3 nucleotide sequence: TGTGCCAGCAGCGTAGCGACAGGGGTTGGAAACACCATATATTTT.